These T cell receptor beta chains were read from a single sample in a study of blood T cells in healthy people across ages. TCRdb passed the 5' RACE reads through MiXCR, listing each CDR3 protein once. The sample has roughly 800,000 distinct CDR3 sequences, around 25% seen once; the top ten hold under 9.5%. The sample was also reused in another study, on T cells of mothers and their children.

Sequencing was performed on blood. Receptors originate from a boy aged 5-17 years in good health. CDR3s include the opening cysteine and the closing phenylalanine or tryptophan. A D gene is named only where the DNA matches it firmly. Clone sizes are given selectively: once, few, many, or a class where the clone is expanded.

abundance,d_gene,j_gene,v_gene,CDR3nt,CDR3aa
once,-,TRBJ1-2,TRBV29-1,TGCAGCGGACTCGCCGGTCTCTATGGCTACACCTTC,CSGLAGLYGYTF
few,-,TRBJ2-1,TRBV7-2,TGTGCCAGCAGCGAAGACCGGACTCGTTACAATGAGCAGTTCTTC,CASSEDRTRYNEQFF
few,-,TRBJ1-2,TRBV20-1,TGCAGTGCTAGAGGGGTAGGAACTAACTATGGCTACACCTTC,CSARGVGTNYGYTF
-,TRBD2,TRBJ2-5,TRBV7-3,TGTGCCAGCAGCGCTAACGGGGGGAGTGGAGAGACCCAGTACTTC,CASSANGGSGETQYF
few,-,TRBJ1-5,TRBV5-1,TGCGCCAGCAGCTTGGCAGGGACTGATCAGCCCCAGCATTTT,CASSLAGTDQPQHF
-,-,TRBJ1-1,TRBV6-5,TGTGCCAGCAGTAAATACAGGGAAGCTTTCTTT,CASSKYREAFF
many,-,TRBJ2-7,TRBV6-2/TRBV6-3,TGTGCCAGCAGTAATACCTACGAGCAGTACTTC,CASSNTYEQYF
few,-,TRBJ2-7,TRBV29-1,TGCAGCGTTGAAAAGGACTACGAGCAGTACTTC,CSVEKDYEQYF
-,-,TRBJ1-4,TRBV4-3,TGCGCCAGCAGCTCACAGCGCACGGGGATCGAAAAACTGTTTTTT,CASSSQRTGIEKLFF
-,TRBD1,TRBJ1-2,TRBV20-1,TGCAGTGCTAGAGATCTCGGACAGGAACATGGCTACACCTTC,CSARDLGQEHGYTF
few,TRBD2,TRBJ2-1,TRBV4-1,TGCGCCAGCAGCCAGGGACTAGTGGCAGACAATGAGCAGTTCTTC,CASSQGLVADNEQFF
-,-,TRBJ2-3,TRBV24-1,TGTGCCACCAGTGATTTGCGGTCTGTAAAATCTAGCACAGATACGCAGTATTTT,CATSDLRSVKSSTDTQYF
-,TRBD1,TRBJ2-5,TRBV5-1,TGCGCCAGCAGCTTGGGGGATGCAGGGACAGTCTCTGGGACCCAGTACTTC,CASSLGDAGTVSGTQYF
few,-,TRBJ2-1,TRBV3-1,TGTGCCAGCAGCCCTAGAGGGAGTCAGGGGTACAATGAGCAGTTCTTC,CASSPRGSQGYNEQFF
-,-,TRBJ1-1,TRBV12-3/TRBV12-4,TGTGCCAGCAGTCAAGGGACTGACTTTGAAGCTTTCTTT,CASSQGTDFEAFF
few,-,TRBJ2-7,TRBV28,TGTGCCAGCATTTTAGACAGCCAAAGCTCCTACGAGCAGTACTTC,CASILDSQSSYEQYF
-,-,TRBJ1-4,TRBV6-6,TGTGCCAGCACTCCCGCGGGCGGTGGTGAAAAACTGTTTTTT,CASTPAGGGEKLFF
-,-,TRBJ2-5,TRBV7-3,TGTGCCAGCAGCTTAAATCAGAGGGAGACCCAGTACTTC,CASSLNQRETQYF